This TCR beta chain was captured in a study of blood T cell repertoires in COVID-19. In the study overall: Samples of COVID-19 (acute and convalescent) were obtained from the United States, Italy and Spain. T cells, B-cell-depleted T cells, or PBMCs provided the cDNA or gDNA that served as material.

In the authors' methods: Amplification of reference gene primers was used by the study to estimate nucleated cell counts. Here immunoSEQ multiplex PCR was the method, and the copy in TCRdb shows in-frame clones only, minus some. The V and J calls and clone size were taken over from that table, and D and trimming were inferred from the DNA. The data show tens of thousands of clones, about 91% seen once. Germline V CDR1 and CDR2: MNHEY, SMNVEV (reference sequence). The ends were cut back, 5 bases at V and 6 bases at J, with 10 bases in the middle. The CDR3 has 13 residues. V and J are TRBV27 and TRBJ2-2; tentative D call: TRBD1 (5 bases). The receptor comes from a human donor with active COVID-19. The donor label of this sample is uncertain. Sample: peripheral blood. The CDR3 spells CASSKGMAGELFF. In nucleotides, the CDR3 is TGTGCCAGCAGTAAGGGGATGGCCGGGGAGCTGTTTTTT.